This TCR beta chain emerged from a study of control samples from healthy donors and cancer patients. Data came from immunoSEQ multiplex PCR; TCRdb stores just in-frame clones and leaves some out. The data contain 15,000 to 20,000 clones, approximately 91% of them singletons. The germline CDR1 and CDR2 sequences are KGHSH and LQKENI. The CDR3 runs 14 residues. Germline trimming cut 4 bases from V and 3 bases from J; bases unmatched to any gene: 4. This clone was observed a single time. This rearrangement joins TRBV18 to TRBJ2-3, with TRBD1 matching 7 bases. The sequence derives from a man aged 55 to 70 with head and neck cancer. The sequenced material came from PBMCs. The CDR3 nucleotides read TGTGCCAGCTCACAGGGGGCGCAGACAGATACGCAGTATTTT. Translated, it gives CASSQGAQTDTQYF.